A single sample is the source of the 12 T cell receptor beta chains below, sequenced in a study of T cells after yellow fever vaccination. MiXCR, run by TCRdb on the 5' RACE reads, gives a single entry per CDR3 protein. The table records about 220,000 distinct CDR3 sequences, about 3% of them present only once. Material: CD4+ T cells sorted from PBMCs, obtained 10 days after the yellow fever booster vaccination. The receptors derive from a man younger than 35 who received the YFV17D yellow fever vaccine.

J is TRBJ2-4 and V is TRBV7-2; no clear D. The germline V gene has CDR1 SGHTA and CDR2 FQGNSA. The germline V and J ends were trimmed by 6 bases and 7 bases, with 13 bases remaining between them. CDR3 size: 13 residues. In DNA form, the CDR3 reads TGTGCCAGCAGGACGATTGACACTAACATTCAGTACTTC. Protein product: CASRTIDTNIQYF.

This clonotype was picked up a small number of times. CDR3 sequence: CATRDRVDTEAFF. As DNA, the CDR3 is TGTGCCACCCGCGACAGGGTGGACACTGAAGCTTTCTTT. This sequence joins TRBV24-1 and TRBJ1-1; 7 positions match TRBD1. The CDR3 has 13 residues. Looked up from germline, CDR1 is KGHDR and CDR2 is SFDVKD. V was pared by 9 bases and J by 3 bases, with 6 bases of the junction left unmatched.

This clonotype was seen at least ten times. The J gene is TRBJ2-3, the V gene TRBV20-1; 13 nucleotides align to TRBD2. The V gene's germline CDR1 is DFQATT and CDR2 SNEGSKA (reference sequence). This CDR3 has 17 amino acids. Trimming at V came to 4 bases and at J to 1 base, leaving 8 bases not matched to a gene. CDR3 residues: CSATTSGGKSGTDTQYF. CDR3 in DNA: TGCAGTGCTACGACTAGCGGGGGGAAAAGTGGCACAGATACGCAGTATTTT.

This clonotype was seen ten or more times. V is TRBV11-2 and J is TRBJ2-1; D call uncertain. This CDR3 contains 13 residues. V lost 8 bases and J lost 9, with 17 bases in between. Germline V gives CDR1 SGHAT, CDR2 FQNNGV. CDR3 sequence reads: CASLGYPVGEQFF. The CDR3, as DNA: TGTGCCAGCCTCGGTTACCCAGTCGGTGAGCAGTTCTTC.

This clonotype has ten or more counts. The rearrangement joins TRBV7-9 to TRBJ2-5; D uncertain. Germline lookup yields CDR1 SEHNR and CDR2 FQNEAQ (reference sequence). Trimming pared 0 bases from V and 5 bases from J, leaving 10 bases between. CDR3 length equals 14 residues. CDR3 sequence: CASSLAGSTETQYF. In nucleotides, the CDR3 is TGTGCCAGCAGCTTAGCGGGTAGCACCGAGACCCAGTACTTC. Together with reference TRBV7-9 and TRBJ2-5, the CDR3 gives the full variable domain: DTGVSQNPRHKITKRGQNVTFRCDPISEHNRLYWYRQTLGQGPEFLTYFQNEAQLEKSRLLSDRFSAERPKGSFSTLEIQRTEQGDSAMYLCASSLAGSTETQYFGPGTRLLVL.

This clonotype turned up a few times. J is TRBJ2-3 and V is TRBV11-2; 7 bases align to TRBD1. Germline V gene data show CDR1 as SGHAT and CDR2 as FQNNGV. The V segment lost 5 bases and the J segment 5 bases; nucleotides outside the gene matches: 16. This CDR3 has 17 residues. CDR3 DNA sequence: TGTGCCAGCAGCCGCCGAATTGACAGGGTGGCCGAAGATACGCAGTATTTT. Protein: CASSRRIDRVAEDTQYF.

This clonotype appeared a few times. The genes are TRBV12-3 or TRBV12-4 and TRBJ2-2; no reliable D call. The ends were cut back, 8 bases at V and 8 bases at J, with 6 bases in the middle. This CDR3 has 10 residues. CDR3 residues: CASVGGELFF. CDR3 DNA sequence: TGTGCCAGCGTGGGGGGGGAGCTGTTTTTT.

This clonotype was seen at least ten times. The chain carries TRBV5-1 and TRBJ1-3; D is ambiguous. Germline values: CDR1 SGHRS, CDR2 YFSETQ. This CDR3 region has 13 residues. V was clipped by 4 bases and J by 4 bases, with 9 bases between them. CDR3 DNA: TGCGCCAGCAGCCTCACCATCGGAAACACCATATATTTT. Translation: CASSLTIGNTIYF.

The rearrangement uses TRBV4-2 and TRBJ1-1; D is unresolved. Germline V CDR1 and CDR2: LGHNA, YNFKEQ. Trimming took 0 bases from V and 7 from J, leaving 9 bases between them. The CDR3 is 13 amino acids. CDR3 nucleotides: TGTGCCAGCAGCCAAGAAGATGGGATTGAAGCTTTCTTT. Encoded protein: CASSQEDGIEAFF.

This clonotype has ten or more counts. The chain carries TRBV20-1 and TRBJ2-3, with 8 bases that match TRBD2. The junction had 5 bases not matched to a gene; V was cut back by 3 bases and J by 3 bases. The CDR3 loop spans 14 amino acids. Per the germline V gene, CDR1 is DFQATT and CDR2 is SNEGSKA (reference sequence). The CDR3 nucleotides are TGCAGTGCTAGTCGGGGGGGCCCGACAGATACGCAGTATTTT. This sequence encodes CSASRGGPTDTQYF.

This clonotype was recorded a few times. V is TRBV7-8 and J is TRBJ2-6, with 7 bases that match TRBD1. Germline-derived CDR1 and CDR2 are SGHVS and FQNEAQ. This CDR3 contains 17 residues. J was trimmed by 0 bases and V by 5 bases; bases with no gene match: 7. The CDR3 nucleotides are TGTGCCAGCAGCCCACGGACAGGAGCCTCTGGGGCCAACGTCCTGACTTTC. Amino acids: CASSPRTGASGANVLTF.

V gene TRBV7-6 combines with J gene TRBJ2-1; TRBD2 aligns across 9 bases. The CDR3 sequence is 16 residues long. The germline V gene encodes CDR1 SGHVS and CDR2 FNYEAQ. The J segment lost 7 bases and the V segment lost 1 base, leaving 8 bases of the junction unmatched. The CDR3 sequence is CASSLEASGVTNEQFF. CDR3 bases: TGTGCCAGCAGCTTAGAAGCTAGCGGGGTGACGAATGAGCAGTTCTTC.